This note documents a single T cell receptor beta chain sequence. What it recognizes is unknown. This sample is part of a study of blood T cells in healthy people across ages. Notes on the study in general: A roughly linear fall in TCR beta diversity per million T cells was seen with increasing age.

The CDR3 totals 14 residues. The V and J ends lost 5 bases and 8 bases respectively, with 18 bases between them. CDR1 and CDR2 from the germline V gene are SGHTA and FQGNSA. The authors ran a second PCR of about 7 to 11 cycles using a sample-barcoded 5' primer and a J-beta primer mix. TCRdb re-called the 5' RACE reads with MiXCR, one entry per CDR3 protein. The sample lists 800,000 to 950,000 distinct CDR3 sequences, just under 30% occurring once. This sample also appeared in a second study, on T cells of mothers and their children.

The source is a woman in her thirties or forties in good health. The genes are TRBV7-2 and TRBJ1-2, with a weak D call TRBD1 (6 bases). Specimen: blood. CDR3 amino acids: CASSPPFTGNGYTF. CDR3 sequence (DNA): TGTGCCAGCAGCCCGCCATTTACAGGGAACGGCTACACCTTC.